The 22 T cell receptor beta chains given below trace back to one sample, sequenced in a study of blood T cell repertoires in COVID-19. The assay was immunoSEQ multiplex PCR, and TCRdb's table has in-frame clones only and misses some. The sample has 40,000 to 60,000 clones, about 84% seen once. The sample was peripheral blood. These receptors were obtained from a woman aged 60-75 years with acute or convalescent COVID-19.

The chain is built from TRBV6-6 and TRBJ1-2, with 10 bases fitting TRBD1. The V gene end was trimmed by 3 bases and the J gene end by 5 bases; junction bases not matched to a gene: 6. The CDR3 covers 15 residues. Germline CDR1 MNHNY, CDR2 SVGAGI (reference sequence). In nucleotides, the CDR3 is TGTGCCAGCAGTTATGGGACAGGGGTCCTATATGGCTACACCTTC. This sequence encodes CASSYGTGVLYGYTF.

Only one count was recorded for this clone. This chain connects TRBV6-2 or TRBV6-3 to TRBJ2-1; the D gene is possibly TRBD2 (5 bases). This CDR3 is built from 14 residues. CDR1 is MNHEY and CDR2 is SVGEGT in the germline V gene. Trimming shortened V by 0 bases and J by 5 bases, and 8 bases separated the two germline ends. The CDR3, as DNA: TGTGCCAGCAGTTACTCGGGAGCTAACAATGAGCAGTTCTTC. Translation: CASSYSGANNEQFF.

The J gene is TRBJ1-2, the V gene TRBV19; D is possibly TRBD1 (6 bases). V lost 5 bases, J lost 2 bases, and 9 bases lay in between. This CDR3 has 13 amino acids. Germline lookup yields CDR1 LNHDA and CDR2 SQIVND (reference sequence). CDR3 region: CASSSDRNYGYTF. DNA for the CDR3: TGTGCCAGTAGTTCGGACAGAAACTATGGCTACACCTTC.

The chain uses TRBV11-3 and TRBJ1-1; D not certain. CDR1 and CDR2 (germline): SGHNT, YENEEA. The CDR3 loop spans 15 amino acids. Trimming took 1 base from V and 1 from J, leaving 10 bases between them. In nucleotides, the CDR3 is TGTGCCAGCAGCTTAGTAGTACAGACGAACACTGAAGCTTTCTTT. This encodes CASSLVVQTNTEAFF.

This clone was recorded only once. V usage is TRBV3-1 (or the pseudogene TRBV3-2) and J usage is TRBJ2-2, with TRBD2 as a possible D gene (6 bases). The CDR3 has 15 residues. CDR1 LGHDT and CDR2 YNNKEL come from the germline V gene (reference sequence). V lost 4 bases and J lost 3, with 12 bases in between. Written as DNA, the CDR3 is TGTGCCAGCAGCCTTGGGGAGGTATACACCGGGGAGCTGTTTTTT. Amino acid sequence: CASSLGEVYTGELFF.

This chain joins TRBV20-1 and TRBJ1-4; D is undetermined. V lost 3 bases, J lost 2 bases, and 10 bases lay in between. This CDR3 region has 14 residues. Germline CDR1 DFQATT, CDR2 SNEGSKA (reference sequence). CDR3 DNA sequence: TGCAGTGCTAGTGCGCGGTCTACTAATGAAAAACTGTTTTTT. Its protein product is CSASARSTNEKLFF.

V usage is TRBV7-8 and J usage is TRBJ1-4; possibly TRBD1 for D (5 bases). The V gene lost 5 bases and the J gene lost 8 bases, with 15 bases spanning the gap. This CDR3 comprises 14 residues. Per the germline V gene, CDR1 is SGHVS and CDR2 is FQNEAQ. In DNA form, the CDR3 reads TGTGCCAGCAGCCCAAACAGGATAGGGGAAAAACTGTTTTTT. It encodes CASSPNRIGEKLFF. Combining the CDR3 with reference TRBV7-8 and TRBJ1-4 gives the whole variable domain GAGVSQSPRYKVAKRGQDVALRCDPISGHVSLFWYQQALGQGPEFLTYFQNEAQLDKSGLPSDRFFAERPEGSVSTLKIQRTQQEDSAVYLCASSPNRIGEKLFFGSGTQLSVL.

The chain couples TRBV7-8 to TRBJ2-7; 8 positions agree with TRBD2. Losses at the gene ends were 9 bases for V and 4 bases for J; bases not matched to a gene: 11. The CDR3 spans 14 residues. Germline V gene data show CDR1 as SGHVS and CDR2 as FQNEAQ. CDR3 protein: CASLGAGGKYEQYF. DNA for the CDR3: TGTGCCAGTCTGGGGGCGGGAGGAAAATACGAGCAGTACTTC.

This clone has only one observation. This chain links TRBV5-6 with TRBJ1-3, with D possibly matching TRBD1 (5 bases). V was trimmed by 4 bases and J by 3 bases, leaving 11 bases between them. This CDR3 has 14 residues. CDR1 is SGHDT and CDR2 is YYEEEE in the germline V gene. The CDR3 sequence is CASSPTDNGNTIYF. The CDR3 DNA sequence: TGTGCCAGCAGCCCGACAGATAATGGAAACACCATATATTTT.

The V and J genes are TRBV4-1 and TRBJ2-3; the D is unclear. The CDR3 length is 14 residues. V was pared by 0 bases and J by 4 bases, with 8 bases between. From germline, CDR1 is MGHRA and CDR2 YSYEKL. Here the CDR3 reads CASSQEKSADTQYF. Here the CDR3 DNA reads TGCGCCAGCAGCCAAGAAAAGTCAGCAGATACGCAGTATTTT.

This clone was seen just once. The J gene is TRBJ1-1, the V gene TRBV9; D remains ambiguous. The V end was cut by 4 bases, the J end by 1 base, with 8 bases between. The CDR3 sequence is 13 residues long. Per the germline V gene, CDR1 is SGDLS and CDR2 is YYNGEE. The CDR3 region has the DNA TGTGCCAGCAGCTTCACAGAGAACACTGAAGCTTTCTTT. This encodes CASSFTENTEAFF.

The chain combines TRBV27 with TRBJ2-7; D remains unclear. This CDR3 has 14 amino acids. Trimming pared 6 bases from V and 0 bases from J, leaving 12 bases between. Germline assignment: CDR1 MNHEY and CDR2 SMNVEV (reference sequence). The CDR3 nucleotides are TGTGCCAGCAGCCCCACTTCCCCCTCCTACGAGCAGTACTTC. This sequence encodes CASSPTSPSYEQYF.

The rearrangement uses TRBV5-5 and TRBJ2-2; tentative D call: TRBD1 (6 bases). The germline gives CDR1 SGHKS, CDR2 YYEKEE (reference sequence). Between the trimmed V and J ends, which lost 6 bases and 6 bases, there was a span of 12 bases. CDR3 size: 13 residues. As DNA, the CDR3 is TGTGCCAGCATCAATACAGGGCCCGGGGAGCTGTTTTTT. It translates to CASINTGPGELFF.

V is TRBV12-5 and J is TRBJ1-5; 9 nucleotides line up with TRBD1. With 5 bases clipped from V and 5 bases from J, the junction kept 4 bases outside the gene matches. The V gene's germline CDR1 is LGHNT and CDR2 FRNRAP. The CDR3 sequence is 14 residues long. The DNA of the CDR3 is TGTGCTAGTGGTAAAAACAGGGGGCATCAGCCCCAGCATTTT. Residues: CASGKNRGHQPQHF.

This clone was seen just once. The chain employs TRBV4-2 and TRBJ1-1, with TRBD1 matching over 7 bases. The germline V gene encodes CDR1 LGHNA and CDR2 YNFKEQ. The CDR3 is 14 residues long. The trim removed 4 bases at V and 0 bases at J, leaving 2 bases unmatched. The chain's CDR3 is CASSLGQVNTEAFF. The DNA of the CDR3 is TGTGCCAGCAGCCTCGGACAGGTGAACACTGAAGCTTTCTTT.

Turning to this clone: The sample carries other DNA sequences with the same CDR3. The rearrangement links TRBV6-5 to TRBJ1-6; 7 nucleotides align to TRBD1. The CDR3 runs to 14 residues. V was clipped by 8 bases and J by 4 bases; unmatched bases: 5. Germline CDR1 is MNHEY and CDR2 is SVGAGI. For the CDR3, the DNA is TGTGCCAGCCAGGGGGACGCGTATAATTCACCCCTCCACTTT. Its translation: CASQGDAYNSPLHF.

V is TRBV9 and J is TRBJ1-1; D remains unclear. CDR3 size: 15 residues. The germline gives CDR1 SGDLS, CDR2 YYNGEE. Deletions cut 0 bases from V and 1 base from J, with 10 bases between. DNA of the CDR3: TGTGCCAGCAGCGTAGAGTGGGGAGGGAACACTGAAGCTTTCTTT. Its translation is CASSVEWGGNTEAFF.

The chain joins TRBV11-2 to TRBJ1-2; maybe TRBD1 (5 bases). Trimming cost V 1 base and J 2 bases, with 14 bases left between them. The V gene's germline CDR1 is SGHAT and CDR2 FQNNGV. This CDR3 region has 16 residues. The CDR3 loop is CASSLALGGLNYGYTF. The CDR3 DNA follows: TGTGCCAGCAGCTTAGCCCTCGGGGGGTTAAACTATGGCTACACCTTC.

J is TRBJ1-3 and V is TRBV9; tentative D call: TRBD1 (6 bases). This CDR3 is built from 19 residues. V lost 0 bases and J 0 bases, leaving 19 bases between the germline ends. Germline V CDR1 and CDR2: SGDLS, YYNGEE. This CDR3 reads CASSVATSDSPYSGNTIYF. The CDR3 bases are TGTGCCAGCAGCGTAGCTACGTCGGACAGCCCCTACTCTGGAAACACCATATATTTT.

The chain combines TRBV7-2 with TRBJ2-2; D gene uncertain. Germline-derived CDR1 and CDR2 are SGHTA and FQGNSA. The length of the CDR3 is 15 residues. V was pared by 2 bases and J by 5 bases, with 12 bases between. The CDR3 coding sequence is TGTGCCAGCAGCTTAAGAACCCCGAGGACCGGGGAGCTGTTTTTT. It encodes CASSLRTPRTGELFF.

The chain employs TRBV6-1 and TRBJ1-6, with TRBD1 matching 8 bases. The CDR3 has 14 amino acids. In germline, CDR1 is MNHNS, CDR2 SASEGT. The ends lost 2 bases at V and 7 bases at J; junction bases unmatched: 1. CDR3: CASSERDRNSPLHF. The CDR3 nucleotides read TGTGCCAGCAGTGAAAGGGACAGGAATTCACCCCTCCACTTT.

In nucleotides, the CDR3 is TGCGCCAGCAGCCAAGATATTGGGCGAGCTAACTATGGCTACACCTTC. This translates into CASSQDIGRANYGYTF. The chain employs TRBV4-3 and TRBJ1-2; D ambiguous. The CDR3 contains 16 residues. Germline CDR1 is LGHNA and CDR2 is YSLEER. V gave up 0 bases and J gave up 0 bases, with 11 bases separating them.